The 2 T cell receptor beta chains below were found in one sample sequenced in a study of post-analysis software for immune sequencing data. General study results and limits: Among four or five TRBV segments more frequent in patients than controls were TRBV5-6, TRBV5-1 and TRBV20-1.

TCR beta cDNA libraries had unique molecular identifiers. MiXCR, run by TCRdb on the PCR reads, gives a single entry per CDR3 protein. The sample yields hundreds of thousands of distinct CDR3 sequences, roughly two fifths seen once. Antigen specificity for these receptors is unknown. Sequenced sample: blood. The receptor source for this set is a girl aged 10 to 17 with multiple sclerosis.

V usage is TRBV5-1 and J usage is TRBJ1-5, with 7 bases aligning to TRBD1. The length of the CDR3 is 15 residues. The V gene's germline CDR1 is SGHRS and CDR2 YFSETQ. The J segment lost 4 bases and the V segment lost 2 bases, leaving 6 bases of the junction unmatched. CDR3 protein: CASSFWDRENQPQHF. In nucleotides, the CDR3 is TGCGCCAGCAGCTTCTGGGACAGAGAGAATCAGCCCCAGCATTTT. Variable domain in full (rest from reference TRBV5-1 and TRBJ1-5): KAGVTQTPRYLIKTRGQQVTLSCSPISGHRSVSWYQQTPGQGLQFLFEYFSETQRNKGNFPGRFSGRQFSNSRSEMNVSTLELGDSALYLCASSFWDRENQPQHFGDGTRLSIL.

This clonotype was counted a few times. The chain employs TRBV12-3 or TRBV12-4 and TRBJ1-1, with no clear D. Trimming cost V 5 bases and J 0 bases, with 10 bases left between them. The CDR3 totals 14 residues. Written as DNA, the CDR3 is TGTGCCAGCAGTGAGGGCGGGTTGAACACTGAAGCTTTCTTT. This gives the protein CASSEGGLNTEAFF.